The present TCR beta chain was sequenced within a study of T cell responses to AZD1222 COVID-19 vaccine. V trimming: 1 base; J trimming: 2 bases; junction bases outside the gene matches: 8. Germline lookup yields CDR1 PRHDT and CDR2 FYEKMQ (reference sequence). The length of the CDR3 is 17 residues. The table came from immunoSEQ multiplex PCR; TCRdb's copy has only in-frame clones and leaves some out. This sample has approximately 84,000 clones, with about four fifths found just once. The TCR was taken from an adult who received the AZD1222 COVID-19 vaccine. The chain employs TRBV13 and TRBJ2-3; the match to TRBD2 covers 8 bases. Source: peripheral blood, taken 28 days after the second AZD1222 dose. CDR3 amino acids: CASSLAGLGDLTDTQYF. CDR3 bases: TGTGCCAGCAGCTTAGCGGGACTAGGGGACCTCACAGATACGCAGTATTTT.